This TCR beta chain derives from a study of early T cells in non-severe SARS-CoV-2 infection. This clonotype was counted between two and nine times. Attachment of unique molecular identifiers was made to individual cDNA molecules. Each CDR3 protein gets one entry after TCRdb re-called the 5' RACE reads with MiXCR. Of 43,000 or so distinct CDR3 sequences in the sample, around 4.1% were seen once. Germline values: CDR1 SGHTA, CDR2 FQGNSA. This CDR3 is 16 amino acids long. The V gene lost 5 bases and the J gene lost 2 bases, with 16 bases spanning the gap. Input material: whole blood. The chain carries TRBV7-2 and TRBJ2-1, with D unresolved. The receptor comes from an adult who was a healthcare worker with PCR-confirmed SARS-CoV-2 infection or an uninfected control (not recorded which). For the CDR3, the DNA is TGTGCCAGCAGCCTATTATTCCTGGGGACCTACAATGAGCAGTTCTTC. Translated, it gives CASSLLFLGTYNEQFF. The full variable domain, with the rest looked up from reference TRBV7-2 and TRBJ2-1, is GAGVSQSPSNKVTEKGKDVELRCDPISGHTALYWYRQSLGQGLEFLIYFQGNSAPDKSGLPSDRFSAERTGGSVSTLTIQRTQQEDSAVYLCASSLLFLGTYNEQFFGPGTRLTVL.